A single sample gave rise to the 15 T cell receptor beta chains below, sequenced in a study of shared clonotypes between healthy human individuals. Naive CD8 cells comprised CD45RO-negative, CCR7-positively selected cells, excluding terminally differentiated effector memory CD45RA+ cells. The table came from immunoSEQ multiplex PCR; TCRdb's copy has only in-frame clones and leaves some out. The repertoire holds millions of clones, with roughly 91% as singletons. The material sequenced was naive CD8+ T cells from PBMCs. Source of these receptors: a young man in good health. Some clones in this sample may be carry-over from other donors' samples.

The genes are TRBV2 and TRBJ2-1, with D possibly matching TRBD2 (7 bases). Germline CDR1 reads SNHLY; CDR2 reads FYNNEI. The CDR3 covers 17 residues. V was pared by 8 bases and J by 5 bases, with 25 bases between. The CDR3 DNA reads TGTGCCAGCGGTACGACCGCGGGGGCGCTGGCTAACAATGAGCAGTTCTTC. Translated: CASGTTAGALANNEQFF.

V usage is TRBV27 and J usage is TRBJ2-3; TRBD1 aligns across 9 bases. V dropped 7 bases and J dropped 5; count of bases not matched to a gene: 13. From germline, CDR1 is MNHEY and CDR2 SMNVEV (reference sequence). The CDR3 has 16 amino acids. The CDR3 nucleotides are TGTGCCAGCACCTACATCGTCGGGACAGGGATAGATACGCAGTATTTT. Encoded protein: CASTYIVGTGIDTQYF.

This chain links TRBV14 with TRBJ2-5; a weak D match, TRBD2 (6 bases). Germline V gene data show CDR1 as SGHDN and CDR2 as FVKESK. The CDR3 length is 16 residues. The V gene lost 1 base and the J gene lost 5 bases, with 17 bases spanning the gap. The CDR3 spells CASSQVTGALWETQYF. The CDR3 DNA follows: TGTGCCAGCAGCCAAGTAACGGGAGCTCTGTGGGAGACCCAGTACTTC.

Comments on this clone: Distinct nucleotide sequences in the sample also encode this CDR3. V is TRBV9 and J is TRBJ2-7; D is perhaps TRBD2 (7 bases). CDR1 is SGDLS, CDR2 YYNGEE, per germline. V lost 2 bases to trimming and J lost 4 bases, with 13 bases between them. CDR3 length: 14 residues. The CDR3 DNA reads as TGTGCCAGCAGCGTCGGGGGGCGCCCGTACGAGCAGTACTTC. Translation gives CASSVGGRPYEQYF.

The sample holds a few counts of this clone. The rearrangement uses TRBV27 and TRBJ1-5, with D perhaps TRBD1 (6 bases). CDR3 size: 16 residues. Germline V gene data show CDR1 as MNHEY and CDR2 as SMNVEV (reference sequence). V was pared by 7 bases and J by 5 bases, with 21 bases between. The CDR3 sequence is CASTPSGGEFDQPQHF. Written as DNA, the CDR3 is TGTGCCAGCACCCCGTCGGGGGGCGAGTTCGATCAGCCCCAGCATTTT.

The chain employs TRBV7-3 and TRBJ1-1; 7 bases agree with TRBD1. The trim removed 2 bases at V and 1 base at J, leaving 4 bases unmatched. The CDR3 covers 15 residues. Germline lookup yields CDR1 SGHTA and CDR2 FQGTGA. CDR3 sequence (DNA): TGTGCCAGCAGCTTAGCTAGGACAGGGAACACTGAAGCTTTCTTT. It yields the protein CASSLARTGNTEAFF.

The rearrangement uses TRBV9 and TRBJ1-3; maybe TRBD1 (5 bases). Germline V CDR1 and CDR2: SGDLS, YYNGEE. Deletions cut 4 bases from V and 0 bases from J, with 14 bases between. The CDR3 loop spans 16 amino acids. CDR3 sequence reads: CASSPRGVDSGNTIYF. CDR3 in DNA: TGTGCCAGCAGCCCCCGGGGGGTGGACTCTGGAAACACCATATATTTT.

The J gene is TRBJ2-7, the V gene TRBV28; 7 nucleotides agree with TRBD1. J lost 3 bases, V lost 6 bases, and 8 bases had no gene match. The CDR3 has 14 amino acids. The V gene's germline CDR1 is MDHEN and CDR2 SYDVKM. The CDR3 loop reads CASRGDSENYEQYF. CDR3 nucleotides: TGTGCCAGCAGAGGGGACAGTGAAAACTACGAGCAGTACTTC. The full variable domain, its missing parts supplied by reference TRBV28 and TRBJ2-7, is DVKVTQSSRYLVKRTGEKVFLECVQDMDHENMFWYRQDPGLGLRLIYFSYDVKMKEKGDIPEGYSVSREKKERFSLILESASTNQTSMYLCASRGDSENYEQYFGPGTRLTVT.

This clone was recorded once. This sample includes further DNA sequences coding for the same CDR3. Written as DNA, the CDR3 is TGTGCCAGTAGTATCACAGGGGGCACTGAAGCTTTCTTT. Translation: CASSITGGTEAFF. J is TRBJ1-1 and V is TRBV19; TRBD1 matches at 8 bases. J lost 4 bases, V lost 3 bases, and 1 base had no gene match. Germline CDR1 LNHDA, CDR2 SQIVND (reference sequence). The CDR3 covers 13 residues.

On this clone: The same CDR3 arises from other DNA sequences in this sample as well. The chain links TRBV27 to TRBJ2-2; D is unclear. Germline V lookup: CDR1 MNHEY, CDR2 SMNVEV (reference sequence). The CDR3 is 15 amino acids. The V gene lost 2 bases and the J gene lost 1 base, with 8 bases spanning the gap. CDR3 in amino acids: CASSLVSGNTGELFF. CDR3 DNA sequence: TGTGCCAGCAGTTTAGTGTCAGGGAACACCGGGGAGCTGTTTTTT.

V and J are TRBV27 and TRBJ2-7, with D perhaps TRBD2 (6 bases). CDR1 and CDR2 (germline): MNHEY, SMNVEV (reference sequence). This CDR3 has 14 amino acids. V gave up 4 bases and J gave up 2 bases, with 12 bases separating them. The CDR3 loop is CASSYRTTPYEQYF. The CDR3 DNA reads TGTGCCAGCAGTTATCGGACTACCCCCTACGAGCAGTACTTC.

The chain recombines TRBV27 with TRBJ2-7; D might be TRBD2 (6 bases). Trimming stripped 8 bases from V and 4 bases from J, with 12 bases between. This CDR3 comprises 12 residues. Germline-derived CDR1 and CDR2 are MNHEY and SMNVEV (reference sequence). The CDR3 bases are TGTGCCAGCGGGACTTCACCTTACGAGCAGTACTTC. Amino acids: CASGTSPYEQYF.

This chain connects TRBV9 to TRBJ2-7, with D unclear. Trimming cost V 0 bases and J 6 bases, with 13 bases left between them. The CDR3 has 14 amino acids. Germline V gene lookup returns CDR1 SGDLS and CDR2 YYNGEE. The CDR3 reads CASSVGVKDAEQYF. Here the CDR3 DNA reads TGTGCCAGCAGCGTAGGGGTCAAAGATGCCGAGCAGTACTTC.

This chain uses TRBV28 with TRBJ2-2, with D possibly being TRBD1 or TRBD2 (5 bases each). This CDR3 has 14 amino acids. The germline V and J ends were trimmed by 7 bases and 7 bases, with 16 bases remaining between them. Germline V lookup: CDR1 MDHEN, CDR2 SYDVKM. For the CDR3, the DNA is TGTGCCAGCACCCTAGGGGAAGGGAGCGGGGAGCTGTTTTTT. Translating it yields CASTLGEGSGELFF.

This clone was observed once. CDR3 protein: CASSVERGWNEQFF. The CDR3 DNA reads as TGTGCCAGCAGCGTAGAGAGGGGTTGGAATGAGCAGTTCTTC. The J gene is TRBJ2-1, the V gene TRBV9; D is tentatively TRBD1 or TRBD2 (5 bases each). This CDR3 has 14 amino acids. V was clipped by 0 bases and J by 7 bases, with 11 bases between them. Looked up from germline, CDR1 is SGDLS and CDR2 is YYNGEE.